The source of this TCR beta chain is a study of regulatory T cells in long-lasting Graves disease. Time point denoted: newly diagnosed GD, antithyroid drugs for less than 3 months. Construction of the TCR library relied on RNA isolated from PBMCs. General study points: Relative to newly diagnosed Graves' patients, persistent ones had lower TCR diversity.

Researchers made TCR beta libraries by using iRepertoire HTBI primers and running Arm-PCR on CDR3 regions. Study processing details: Spanning all samples, the identified segments comprised 60 to 80 TRBV and more than 11 TRBJ. TCRdb reprocessed the multiplex PCR reads with MiXCR, giving one entry per CDR3 protein. V and J calls and clone size were set by TCRdb, not the authors. Of over 500,000 distinct CDR3 sequences listed, approximately 15% are singletons. A remark on this clonotype: The target antigen is unknown.

Another study also made use of these data, one on T cells in Graves' hyperthyroidism and ophthalmopathy.

The sample was peripheral blood mononuclear cells (PBMCs), taken at new diagnosis, from a patient treated with antithyroid drugs. The TCR sequence derives from a woman between 25 and 40 years old with Graves disease.

CDR3 sequence (DNA): TGTGCCTGGGGGGGACAGCCGCTCTCTGGAAACACCATATATTTT. It codes for CAWGGQPLSGNTIYF. This rearrangement joins TRBV30 to TRBJ1-3, with 7 bases aligning to TRBD1. Germline V lookup: CDR1 GTSNPN, CDR2 SVGIG (reference sequence). The CDR3 totals 15 residues. The trim removed 5 bases at V and 0 bases at J, leaving 7 bases unmatched. Based on the CDR3 plus reference TRBV30 and TRBJ1-3, the full variable domain is SQTIHQWPATLVQPVGSPLSLECTVEGTSNPNLYWYRQAAGRGLQLLFYSVGIGQISSEVPQNLSASRPQDRQFILSSKKLLLSDSGFYLCAWGGQPLSGNTIYFGEGSWLTVV.